Listed below are T cell receptor beta chains from one sample, sequenced in a study of T cell responses to AZD1222 COVID-19 vaccine. The repertoire was sequenced with immunoSEQ multiplex PCR; TCRdb's copy has only in-frame clones and lacks some. The data show 65,000 to 85,000 clones, approximately 85% seen once. The sequenced sample was peripheral blood, obtained 28 days after the second AZD1222 dose. The source is an adult who received the AZD1222 COVID-19 vaccine. CDR3s include the opening cysteine and the closing phenylalanine or tryptophan. A D gene is named only where the DNA matches it firmly. Clone size is given for some rows only: seen once, a few or many times, or a class if the clone is expanded.

V gene	clone size	J gene	D gene	CDR3 DNA	CDR3 protein
TRBV9	-	TRBJ1-6	-	TGTGCCAGCAGCGTAGGTTGGGGTACGAGTTCACCCCTCCACTTT	CASSVGWGTSSPLHF
TRBV27	-	TRBJ1-5	TRBD1	TGTGCCAGCAGACCTAGGCCGACAGGGATCGATCAGCCCCAGCATTTT	CASRPRPTGIDQPQHF
TRBV6-5	-	TRBJ1-4	-	TGTGCCAGCAGTTACTACCCGTATGAAAAACTGTTTTTT	CASSYYPYEKLFF
TRBV5-5	few	TRBJ1-2	-	TGTGCCAGCAGCTTGGGTGAAGGGCAAATCTATGGCTACACCTTC	CASSLGEGQIYGYTF
TRBV9	few	TRBJ2-7	-	TGTGCCAGCAGCGAGGGGGACCGGGACGGCCACTACGAGCAGTACTTC	CASSEGDRDGHYEQYF
TRBV29-1	-	TRBJ1-1	-	TGCAGCGTTGAGTTCACTGAAGCTTTCTTT	CSVEFTEAFF
TRBV5-6	-	TRBJ1-1	-	TGTGCCAGCAGCTTGGTGTGGAGGGAAGTAGCAGCTTTCTTT	CASSLVWREVAAFF
TRBV3-1/TRBV3-2	-	TRBJ2-3	TRBD2	TGTGCCAGCAGCCTTAGCGGGGGGGCCGCAGATACGCAGTATTTT	CASSLSGGAADTQYF
TRBV19	-	TRBJ1-2	-	TGTGCCAGTAGTGACCCGACAGGACACCGTGGTACCCATGGCTACACCTTC	CASSDPTGHRGTHGYTF
TRBV13	-	TRBJ1-4	-	TGTGCCAGCAGCTTAGGGACAGAATCAAATGAAAAACTGTTTTTT	CASSLGTESNEKLFF
TRBV7-9	once	TRBJ1-5	-	TGTGCCACCGCAAAACAGGGTGATGTTCAGCCCCAGCATTTT	CATAKQGDVQPQHF
TRBV3-1/TRBV3-2	-	TRBJ2-3	-	TGTGCCAGCAGCTGGCGGGGAAATACGCAGTATTTT	CASSWRGNTQYF
TRBV6-5	-	TRBJ1-5	-	TGTGCCAGCAGTTACGCATACCAGGGGCCCCAGCATTTT	CASSYAYQGPQHF
TRBV29-1	-	TRBJ2-7	-	TGCAGCGTTGTTATCGACGACTCCTACGAGCAGTACTTC	CSVVIDDSYEQYF
TRBV28	few	TRBJ1-1	-	TGTGCCAGCAGTTTAGTGACAGGTGCTGAAGCTTTCTTT	CASSLVTGAEAFF
TRBV7-8	-	TRBJ2-2	TRBD2	TGTGCCAGCCGATGGGCGGGGGGGAACACCGGGGAGCTGTTTTTT	CASRWAGGNTGELFF
TRBV10-3	-	TRBJ1-1	-	TGTGCCATCACCCCTAATAAGGCCACTGAAGCTTTCTTT	CAITPNKATEAFF
TRBV7-9	many	TRBJ2-7	-	TGTGCCACCGATGTGGGGGCTAACTCCTACGAGCAGTACTTC	CATDVGANSYEQYF
TRBV5-5	-	TRBJ1-2	-	TGTGCCAGCAGCTCGTTAGGTAAAGGGAATCGGGACTATGGCTACACCTTC	CASSSLGKGNRDYGYTF
TRBV7-2	-	TRBJ2-7	-	TGTGCCAGCAGCCTATCGCCCTCCTATTCGGGCGAGCAGTACTTC	CASSLSPSYSGEQYF
TRBV19	-	TRBJ1-5	-	TGTGCCAGTACCAATGTGGGGCTTAGCGATCAGCCCCAGCATTTT	CASTNVGLSDQPQHF
TRBV13	once	TRBJ2-7	-	TGTGCCAGCACCCCCCCCTCAACCCAGGCACGACGACGAGAGCAGTACTTC	CASTPPSTQARRREQYF
TRBV19	-	TRBJ2-3	TRBD1	TGTGCCAGTGGGGCTGGACAGGGGATTTTGGGGACAGATACGCAGTATTTT	CASGAGQGILGTDTQYF
TRBV28	-	TRBJ1-1	-	TGTGCCAGCAGTTTGAGGCCAAACACTGAAGCTTTCTTT	CASSLRPNTEAFF
TRBV7-2	-	TRBJ2-1	-	TGTGCCAGCAGGAACACTCCTCCGACAGGTAACAATGAGCAGTTCTTC	CASRNTPPTGNNEQFF
TRBV7-6	-	TRBJ2-7	-	TGTGCCAGCAGCTTTGGCCAGAGCGGTTCCGAGCAGTACTTC	CASSFGQSGSEQYF
TRBV9	-	TRBJ1-6	TRBD1	TGTGCCAGCAGCCCAAGGACAGGGAAGGCTTCACCCCTCCACTTT	CASSPRTGKASPLHF
TRBV6-1	-	TRBJ1-1	-	TGTGCCAGCAGTGATCAGGGGAACATGAACACTGAAGCTTTCTTT	CASSDQGNMNTEAFF
TRBV29-1	-	TRBJ1-1	TRBD1	TGCAGCGTTGCCCAGGGACAGGGGAGTTGGACTGAAGCTTTCTTT	CSVAQGQGSWTEAFF
TRBV2	-	TRBJ2-3	-	TGTGCCAGCAGTGCCCGGGGTACGCAGTATTTT	CASSARGTQYF
TRBV3-1/TRBV3-2	-	TRBJ1-1	-	TGTGCCAGCAGCCAAGATCAACAGCAGCCTCCGAGTACTTTCTTT	CASSQDQQQPPSTFF
TRBV19	-	TRBJ1-5	-	TGTGCCACCCAAGTATGGGGGACGGGGAATCAGCCCCAGCATTTT	CATQVWGTGNQPQHF
TRBV7-9	-	TRBJ2-7	TRBD2	TGTGCCAGCAGCTTAGATCTAGCGGTCTACGAGCAGTACTTC	CASSLDLAVYEQYF
TRBV24-1	-	TRBJ1-1	-	TGTGCCACCAGTCTCGCAGGGGAACCTGAAGCTTTCTTT	CATSLAGEPEAFF
TRBV3-1/TRBV3-2	-	TRBJ2-1	TRBD2	TGTGCCAGCAGCCATTTTCTAGCGGGGCGGAATGAGCAGTTCTTC	CASSHFLAGRNEQFF
TRBV21-1	-	TRBJ2-3	-	TGTGCCAGCCCGGATGGGACAGGGTGGACAGATACGCAGTATTTT	CASPDGTGWTDTQYF
TRBV6-5	-	TRBJ1-1	-	TGTGCCAGCACCCGGGAGGGGAATCCTGAAGCTTTCTTT	CASTREGNPEAFF
TRBV5-4	-	TRBJ1-1	-	TGTGCCAGCAGCTTGGGGCGGGCTGAAGCTTTCTTT	CASSLGRAEAFF
TRBV19	-	TRBJ1-5	TRBD1	TGTGCCAGTAGTCCCAGGACAGGCAATAGCAATCAGCCCCAGCATTTT	CASSPRTGNSNQPQHF
TRBV28	-	TRBJ1-3	-	TGTGCCAGCAGTTTACCCCAAACGGTTGGAAACACCATATATTTT	CASSLPQTVGNTIYF
TRBV7-9	-	TRBJ2-7	-	TGTGCCAGCAGTTCACAGGAGATCGAGCAGTACTTC	CASSSQEIEQYF
TRBV20-1	-	TRBJ2-7	-	TGCAGTGCTCCTCGGTACGAGCAGTACTTC	CSAPRYEQYF
TRBV29-1	once	TRBJ2-7	-	TGCAGCGGGACTCTTTTAGGAGAGCAGTACTTC	CSGTLLGEQYF
TRBV28	-	TRBJ1-2	TRBD1	TGTGCCAGCAGCCTAGGGACAGAATTTTATGGCTACACCTTC	CASSLGTEFYGYTF
TRBV24-1	-	TRBJ2-1	-	TGTGCCACCAGTGGCCGACAGAAGGCATGGGAGGAGCAGTTCTTC	CATSGRQKAWEEQFF
TRBV7-9	-	TRBJ2-3	TRBD1	TGTGCCAGCAGCTTAGGAGGGGCAGGGGGCCCAGATACGCAGTATTTT	CASSLGGAGGPDTQYF
TRBV19	-	TRBJ1-4	TRBD1	TGTGCCAGTAGCCTCGGGACAGCGATTAATGAAAAACTGTTTTTT	CASSLGTAINEKLFF
TRBV7-6	-	TRBJ2-2	TRBD2	TGTGCCAGCAGCCACGTTCTAGCGGGGGACGCCGGGGAGCTGTTTTTT	CASSHVLAGDAGELFF
TRBV28	-	TRBJ2-3	TRBD1	TGTGCCAGCAGTCCCTCCGGGACAGGGAGCACAGATACGCAGTATTTT	CASSPSGTGSTDTQYF
TRBV12-3/TRBV12-4	-	TRBJ1-1	-	TGTGCCAGCAGTTTACAGGGAACTGAAGCTTTCTTT	CASSLQGTEAFF
TRBV7-3	few	TRBJ2-1	-	TGTGCCAGCAGCTTTAGCTCGGCACATCATGAGCAGTTCTTC	CASSFSSAHHEQFF